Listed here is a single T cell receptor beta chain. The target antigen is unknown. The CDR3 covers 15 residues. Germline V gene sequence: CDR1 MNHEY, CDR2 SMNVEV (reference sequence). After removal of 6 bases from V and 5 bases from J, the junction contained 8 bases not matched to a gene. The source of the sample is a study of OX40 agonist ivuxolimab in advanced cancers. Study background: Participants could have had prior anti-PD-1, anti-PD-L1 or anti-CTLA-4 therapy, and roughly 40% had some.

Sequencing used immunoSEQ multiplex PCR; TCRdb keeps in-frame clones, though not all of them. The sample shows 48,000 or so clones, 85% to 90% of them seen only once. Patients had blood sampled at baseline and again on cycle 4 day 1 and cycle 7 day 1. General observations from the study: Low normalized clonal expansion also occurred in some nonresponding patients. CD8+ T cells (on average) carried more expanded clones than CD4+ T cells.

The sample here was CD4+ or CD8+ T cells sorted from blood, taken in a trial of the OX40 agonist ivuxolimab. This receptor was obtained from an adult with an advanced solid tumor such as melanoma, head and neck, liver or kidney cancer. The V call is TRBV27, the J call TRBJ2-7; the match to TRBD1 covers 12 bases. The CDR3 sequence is CASSLGQGAFHEQYF. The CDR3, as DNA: TGTGCCAGCAGCCTGGGACAGGGGGCGTTCCACGAGCAGTACTTC.